The T cell receptor beta chain described here comes from a study of cytomegalovirus exposure and HLA in healthy donors. 60 Vbeta and 13 Jbeta primers were used in PCR. Using immunoSEQ multiplex PCR, the repertoire was profiled, and TCRdb retains in-frame clones only, with some absent. The table shows 100,000 to 120,000 clones, with roughly 12% occurring only once. The sample consisted of PBMCs. The receptor's source is a man aged 35-49 years in good health and CMV-seropositive.

The CDR3 DNA sequence: TGTGCCAGCAGTTCCCCGTCCAGGGGGCCCGGGACTGAAGCTTTCTTT. It is translated as CASSSPSRGPGTEAFF. The chain recombines TRBV6-5 with TRBJ1-1; 8 bases align to TRBD1. V lost 4 bases, J lost 5 bases, and 12 bases stayed unmatched. The CDR3 has 16 residues. The germline gives CDR1 MNHEY, CDR2 SVGAGI.